The count of the clone carrying this TCR beta chain is one. The germline gives CDR1 MGHDK, CDR2 SYGVNS. With 3 bases removed from V and 7 bases from J, the gap between germline ends came to 15 bases. The CDR3 is 14 amino acids. Samples held 1-10 million cryopreserved PBMC, and DNA extraction followed. The data were taken from a study of long-term antiretroviral therapy in people with HIV. Samples were assayed with immunoSEQ v3.0 at survey level. The data were produced by immunoSEQ multiplex PCR, yet TCRdb's version contains in-frame clones alone and is incomplete. The table lists under 15,000 clones, approximately 85% of them singletons.

The genes are TRBV25-1 and TRBJ2-5; TRBD1 is a possible D gene (6 bases). The sequence was collected from a man in his forties with HIV. The sample consisted of unsorted PBMCs, taken 6.2 years after starting antiretroviral therapy. The DNA for the CDR3 is TGTGCCAGCAGTGATAGGGGGTTTAAGGGGACCCAGTACTTC. This translates into CASSDRGFKGTQYF.